This entry describes one T cell receptor (beta chain). Per the germline V gene, CDR1 is MDHEN and CDR2 is SYDVKM. This CDR3 is 13 amino acids long. The source of the sample is a study of blood T cells in healthy people across ages. Next came a second PCR, run for 7 to 11 cycles, which used a sample-barcoded 5' primer along with a J-beta primer mix. TCRdb ran MiXCR on the 5' RACE reads and lists one entry per CDR3 protein. The table shows approximately 760,000 distinct CDR3 sequences, with approximately 25% occurring only once. The same sample was also used in a study of T cells of mothers and their children. As reported in that work: Three mothers and their six children, all healthy Caucasians, donated. For related and unrelated pairs alike, thymic selection shapes TCR recombination output similarly.

The sample consisted of blood. This sequence originates from a boy between 10 and 17 years old in good health. This chain connects TRBV28 to TRBJ2-5, with D perhaps TRBD1 (6 bases). The better agreement between TRBJ2-7 and the DNA end casts doubt on the J call. Written as DNA, the CDR3 is TGTGCCAGCAGTTTATCCTCAGGGGTCGAGCAGTACTTC. Residues: CASSLSSGVEQYF.